This TCR beta chain was identified during a study of CD8+ T cells in alopecia areata. General study findings and limits: Tissue-resident alphabeta T cells belonging to normal skin likewise get sequenced within scalp specimens. Relative to normal scalp, lesional scalp, especially alopecia totalis/universalis, showed higher clonality.

Alopecia areata patients gave lesional scalp punch biopsies and peripheral blood samples. Investigators sorted PBMCs to obtain both CD4+ and CD8+ T cells. The CDR3 contains 11 residues. Trimming took 3 bases from V and 11 from J, leaving 8 bases between them. Concerning this clone itself: Its target is unknown.

Extracted RNA was reverse transcribed, and the resulting cDNA served as sequencing template. This table comes from immunoSEQ multiplex PCR, and its TCRdb copy is limited to in-frame clones, with some not included. The sample lists 65,000 to 95,000 clones; about 51% were seen once. The sequence was obtained from a human donor with alopecia areata. Sequencing was carried out using NKG2D-high CD8+ T cells sorted from blood. This chain connects TRBV23-1 to TRBJ2-1; D is uncertain. TRBV23-1 is treated as an ORF (open reading frame) with a function not yet certain. Here the CDR3 DNA reads TGCGCCAGCAGTCAGGGTGGGAAGCAGTTCTTC. Its translation is CASSQGGKQFF.